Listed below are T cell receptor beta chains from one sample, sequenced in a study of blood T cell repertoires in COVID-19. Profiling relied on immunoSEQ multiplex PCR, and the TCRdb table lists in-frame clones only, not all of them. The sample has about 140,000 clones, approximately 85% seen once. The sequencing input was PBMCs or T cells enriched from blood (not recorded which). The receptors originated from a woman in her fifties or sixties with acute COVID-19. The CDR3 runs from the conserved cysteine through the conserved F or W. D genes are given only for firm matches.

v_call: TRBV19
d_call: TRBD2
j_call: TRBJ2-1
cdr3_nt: TGTGCCAGTAGTATATCTAGCGGGCATCACAATGAGCAGTTCTTC
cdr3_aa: CASSISSGHHNEQFF

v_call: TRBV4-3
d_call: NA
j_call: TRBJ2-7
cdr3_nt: TGCGCCAGCAGCCAAGAAACGGGAGTTCCCTACGAGCAGTACTTC
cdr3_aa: CASSQETGVPYEQYF

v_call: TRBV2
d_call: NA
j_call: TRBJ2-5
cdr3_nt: TGTGCCAGCTGGGTAGTAGGGGAAGAGACCCAGTACTTC
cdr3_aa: CASWVVGEETQYF

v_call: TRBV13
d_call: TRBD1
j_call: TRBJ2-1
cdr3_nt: TGTGCCAGCAGGCCAAGGGGGCCCCCCGACAATGAGCAGTTCTTC
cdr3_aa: CASRPRGPPDNEQFF

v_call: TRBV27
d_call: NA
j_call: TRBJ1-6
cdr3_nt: TGTGCCAGCAGTTCACAGTTAGAGAATTCACCCCTCCACTTT
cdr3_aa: CASSSQLENSPLHF

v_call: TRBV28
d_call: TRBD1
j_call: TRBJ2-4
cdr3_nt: TGTGCCAGCAGTTCCGATGGGACAGGGAAAAACATTCAGTACTTC
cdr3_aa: CASSSDGTGKNIQYF

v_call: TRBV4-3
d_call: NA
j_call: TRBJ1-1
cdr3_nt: TGCGCCAGCAGCCAGTCCCGGGGTGGGGCTTTCTTT
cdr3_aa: CASSQSRGGAFF

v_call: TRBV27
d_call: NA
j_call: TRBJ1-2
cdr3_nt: TGTGCCAGCAGTTCCGCGGGACGGGGAAACTATGGCTACACCTTC
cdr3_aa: CASSSAGRGNYGYTF

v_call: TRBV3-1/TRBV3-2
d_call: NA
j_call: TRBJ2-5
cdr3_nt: TGTGCCAGCAGCCAAGTATTGGGGCTCGCACAAGAGACCCAGTACTTC
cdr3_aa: CASSQVLGLAQETQYF

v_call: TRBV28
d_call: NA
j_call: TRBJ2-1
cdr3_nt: TGTGCCAGCAGTTTGGGACTCATCCTTGAGCAGTTCTTC
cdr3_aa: CASSLGLILEQFF

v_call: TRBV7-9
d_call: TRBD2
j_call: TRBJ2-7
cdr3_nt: TGTGCCAGCAGCTTATGGACTAGCGGGAAACACGAGCAGTACTTC
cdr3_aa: CASSLWTSGKHEQYF

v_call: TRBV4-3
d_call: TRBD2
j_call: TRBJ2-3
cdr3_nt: TGCGCCAGCAGCCACGTGTCTAGCGGAACTGATACGCAGTATTTT
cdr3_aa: CASSHVSSGTDTQYF

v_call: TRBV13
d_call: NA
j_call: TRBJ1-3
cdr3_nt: TGTGCCAGCAGCCCGGGAGCCGGGCGCGGTGGAAACACCATATATTTT
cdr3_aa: CASSPGAGRGGNTIYF

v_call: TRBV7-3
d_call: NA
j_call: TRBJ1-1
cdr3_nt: TGTGCCAGCAGCGAAAGCCAGAACACTGAAGCTTTCTTT
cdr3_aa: CASSESQNTEAFF

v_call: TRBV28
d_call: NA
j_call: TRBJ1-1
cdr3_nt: TGTGCCAGCAGTTTATCAGGGGCTGAGGGTGAAGCTTTCTTT
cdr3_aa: CASSLSGAEGEAFF

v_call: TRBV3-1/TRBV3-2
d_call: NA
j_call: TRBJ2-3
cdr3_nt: TGTGCCAGCAGCCGAATAGATAGCACAGATACGCAGTATTTT
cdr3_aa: CASSRIDSTDTQYF

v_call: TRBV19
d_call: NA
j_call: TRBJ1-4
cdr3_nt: TGTGCCAGTAGTATAGATGACGACACGTCTGGTGAACTGTTTTTT
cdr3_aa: CASSIDDDTSGELFF